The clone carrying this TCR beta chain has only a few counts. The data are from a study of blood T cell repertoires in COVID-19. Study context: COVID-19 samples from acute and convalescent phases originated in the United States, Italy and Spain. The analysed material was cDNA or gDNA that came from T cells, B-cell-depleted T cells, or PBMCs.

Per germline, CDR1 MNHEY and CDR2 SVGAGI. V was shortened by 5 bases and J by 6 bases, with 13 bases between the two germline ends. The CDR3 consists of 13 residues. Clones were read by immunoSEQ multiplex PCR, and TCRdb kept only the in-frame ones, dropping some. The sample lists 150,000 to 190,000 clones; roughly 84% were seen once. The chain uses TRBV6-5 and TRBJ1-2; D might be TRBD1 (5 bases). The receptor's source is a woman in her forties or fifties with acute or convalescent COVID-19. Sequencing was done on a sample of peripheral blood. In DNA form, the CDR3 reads TGTGCCAGCAGTCGTCCGGGGGGTGATGGCTACACCTTC. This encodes CASSRPGGDGYTF.